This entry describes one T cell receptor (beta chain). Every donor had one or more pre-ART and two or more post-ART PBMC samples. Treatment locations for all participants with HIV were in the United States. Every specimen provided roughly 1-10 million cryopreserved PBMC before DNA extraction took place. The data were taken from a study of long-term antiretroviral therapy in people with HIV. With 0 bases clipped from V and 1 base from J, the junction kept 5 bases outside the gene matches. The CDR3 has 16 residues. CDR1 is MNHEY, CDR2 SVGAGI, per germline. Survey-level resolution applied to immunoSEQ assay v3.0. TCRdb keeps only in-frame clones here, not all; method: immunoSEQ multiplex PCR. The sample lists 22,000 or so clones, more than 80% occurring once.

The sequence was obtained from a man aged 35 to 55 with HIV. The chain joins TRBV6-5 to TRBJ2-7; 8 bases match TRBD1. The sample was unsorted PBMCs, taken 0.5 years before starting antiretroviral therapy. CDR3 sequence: CASSYSTRTGSYEQYF. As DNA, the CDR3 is TGTGCCAGCAGTTACTCGACTAGGACAGGGTCCTACGAGCAGTACTTC.